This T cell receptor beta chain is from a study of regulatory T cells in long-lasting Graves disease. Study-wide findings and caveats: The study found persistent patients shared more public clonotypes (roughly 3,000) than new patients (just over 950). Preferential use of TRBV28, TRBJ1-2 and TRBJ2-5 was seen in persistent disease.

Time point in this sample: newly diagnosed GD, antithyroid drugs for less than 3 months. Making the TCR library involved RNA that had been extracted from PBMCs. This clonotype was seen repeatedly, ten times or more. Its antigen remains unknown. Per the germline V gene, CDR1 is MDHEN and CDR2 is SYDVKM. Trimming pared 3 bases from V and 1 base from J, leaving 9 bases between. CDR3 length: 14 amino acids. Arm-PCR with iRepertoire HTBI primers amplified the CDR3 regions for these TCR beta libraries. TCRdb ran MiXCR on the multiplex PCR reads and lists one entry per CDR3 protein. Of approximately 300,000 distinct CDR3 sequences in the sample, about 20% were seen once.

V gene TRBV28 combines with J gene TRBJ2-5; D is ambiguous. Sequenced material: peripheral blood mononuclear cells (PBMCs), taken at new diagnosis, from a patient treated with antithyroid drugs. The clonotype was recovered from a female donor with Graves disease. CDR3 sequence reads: CASSFLAVQETQYF. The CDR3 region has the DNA TGTGCCAGCAGTTTTTTGGCGGTCCAAGAGACCCAGTACTTC.